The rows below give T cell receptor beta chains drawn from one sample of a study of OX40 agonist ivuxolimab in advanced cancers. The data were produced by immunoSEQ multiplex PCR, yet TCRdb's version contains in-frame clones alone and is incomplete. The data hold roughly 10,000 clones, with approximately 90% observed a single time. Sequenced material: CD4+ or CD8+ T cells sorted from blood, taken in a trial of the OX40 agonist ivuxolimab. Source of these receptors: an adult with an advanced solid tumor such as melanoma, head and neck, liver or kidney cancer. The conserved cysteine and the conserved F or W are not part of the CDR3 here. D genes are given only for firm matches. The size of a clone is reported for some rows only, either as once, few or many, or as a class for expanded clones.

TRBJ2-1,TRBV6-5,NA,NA,ASSYGTIRTYNEQF
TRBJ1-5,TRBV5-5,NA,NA,ASSPGEGPQH
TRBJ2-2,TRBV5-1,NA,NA,ASSFAGELF
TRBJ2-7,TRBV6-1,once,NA,ASSAGATYEQY
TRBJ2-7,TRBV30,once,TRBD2,AWSGLAGRSSYEQY
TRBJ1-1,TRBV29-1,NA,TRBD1,SVETGRVAEAF
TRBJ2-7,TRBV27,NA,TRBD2,ASSLAGLSYEQY
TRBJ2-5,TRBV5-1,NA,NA,ASSFGETQY
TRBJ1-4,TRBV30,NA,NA,AWSVGGREKLF
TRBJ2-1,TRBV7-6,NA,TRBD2,ASSPYAGTSGSSYNEQF
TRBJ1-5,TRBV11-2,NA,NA,ASSFGQLNQPQH
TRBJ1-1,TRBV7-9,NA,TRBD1,ASSARQGANTEAF
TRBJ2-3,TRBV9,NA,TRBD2,ASSVDSGRALDTQY
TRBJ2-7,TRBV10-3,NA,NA,AIRDEDRTPDEQY
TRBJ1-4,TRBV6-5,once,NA,ASSYSNLGKLF
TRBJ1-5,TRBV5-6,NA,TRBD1,ASSSWGQDFNQPQH
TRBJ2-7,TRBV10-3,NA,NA,AISAPRTDHYEQY
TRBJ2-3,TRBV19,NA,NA,ASSTGVTDTQY
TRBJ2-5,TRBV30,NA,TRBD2,AWSGGGVGETQY
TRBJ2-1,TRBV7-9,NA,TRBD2,ASSPGGNEQF
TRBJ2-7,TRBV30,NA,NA,AWSVSAGAEQY
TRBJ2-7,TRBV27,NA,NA,ASSDNPLYEQY
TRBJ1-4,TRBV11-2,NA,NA,ASSLGTWDEKLF
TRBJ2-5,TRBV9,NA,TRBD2,ASSEGTSGSYETQY
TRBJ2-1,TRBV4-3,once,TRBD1,ASSQRQGVYNEQF
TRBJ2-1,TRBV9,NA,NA,ASNPDGYNEQF
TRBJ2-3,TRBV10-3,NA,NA,ATDDPWGTDTQY
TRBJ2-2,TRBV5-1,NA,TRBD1,ASRRPGQGIAGELF
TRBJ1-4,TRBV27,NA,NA,ASSLGGREKLF
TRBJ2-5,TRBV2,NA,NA,AGFLGSIRRETQY
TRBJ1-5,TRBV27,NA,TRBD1,ASSQDRVNQPQH
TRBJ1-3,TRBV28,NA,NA,ASKPSGDSGNTIY
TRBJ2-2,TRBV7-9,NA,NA,ASSSTHRVKDTGELF
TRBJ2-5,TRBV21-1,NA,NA,ASSPWVAGGLGETQY
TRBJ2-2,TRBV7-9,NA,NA,TSSAPGTNTGELF
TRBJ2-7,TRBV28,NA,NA,ASSLLTGPRHEQY
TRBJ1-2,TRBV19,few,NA,ASRPKTGGVYGYT
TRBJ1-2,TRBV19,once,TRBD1,ASSIGQGRGYT
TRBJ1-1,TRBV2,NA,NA,ASVSRAEAF
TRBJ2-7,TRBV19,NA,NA,ASSLVAGLEQY